The source of this T cell receptor (beta chain) is a study of early T cells in non-severe SARS-CoV-2 infection. Study-level information: Sequencing of unsorted whole blood was done on bulk RNA, leaving chains unpaired. Study-level results: Private and CD4 specificities were missed by VDJdb matching, skewed to anti-spike CD8.

Individual cDNA molecules were tagged with unique molecular identifiers, the study reported. One entry per CDR3 protein results from TCRdb running MiXCR on the 5' RACE reads. This sample has tens of thousands of distinct CDR3 sequences; about 4.9% occur once, and the top ten carry about a fifth. The CDR3 has 16 residues. The ends lost 2 bases at V and 2 bases at J; junction bases unmatched: 4. Germline lookup yields CDR1 SGHRS and CDR2 YFSETQ. On this clonotype itself: Its antigen remains unknown.

The receptor was derived from an adult who was a healthcare worker with PCR-confirmed SARS-CoV-2 infection or an uninfected control (not recorded which). V and J are TRBV5-1 and TRBJ2-6; 7 nucleotides agree with TRBD1. Sequenced input: whole blood. The CDR3 region is CASSLSDRAGANVLTF. CDR3 in DNA: TGCGCCAGCAGCTTATCCGACAGGGCTGGGGCCAACGTCCTGACTTTC. The variable domain in full, completed from reference TRBV5-1 and TRBJ2-6, reads KAGVTQTPRYLIKTRGQQVTLSCSPISGHRSVSWYQQTPGQGLQFLFEYFSETQRNKGNFPGRFSGRQFSNSRSEMNVSTLELGDSALYLCASSLSDRAGANVLTFGAGSRLTVL.